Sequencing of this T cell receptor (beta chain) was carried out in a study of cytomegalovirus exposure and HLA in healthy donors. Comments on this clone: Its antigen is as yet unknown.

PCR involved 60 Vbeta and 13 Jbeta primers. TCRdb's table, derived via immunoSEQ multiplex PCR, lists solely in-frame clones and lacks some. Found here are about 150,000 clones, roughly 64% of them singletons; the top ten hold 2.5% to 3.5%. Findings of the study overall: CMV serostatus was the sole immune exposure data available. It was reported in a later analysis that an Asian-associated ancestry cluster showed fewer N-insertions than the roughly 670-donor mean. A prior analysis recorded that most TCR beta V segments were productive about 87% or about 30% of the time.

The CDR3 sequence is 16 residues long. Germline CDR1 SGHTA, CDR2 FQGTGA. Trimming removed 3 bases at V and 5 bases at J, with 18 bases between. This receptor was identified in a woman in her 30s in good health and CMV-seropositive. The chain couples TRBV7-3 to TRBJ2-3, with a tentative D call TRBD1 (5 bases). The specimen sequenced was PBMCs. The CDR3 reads CASSLGRFLEVDTQYF. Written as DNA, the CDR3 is TGTGCCAGCAGCTTGGGGCGGTTCTTAGAGGTAGATACGCAGTATTTT.